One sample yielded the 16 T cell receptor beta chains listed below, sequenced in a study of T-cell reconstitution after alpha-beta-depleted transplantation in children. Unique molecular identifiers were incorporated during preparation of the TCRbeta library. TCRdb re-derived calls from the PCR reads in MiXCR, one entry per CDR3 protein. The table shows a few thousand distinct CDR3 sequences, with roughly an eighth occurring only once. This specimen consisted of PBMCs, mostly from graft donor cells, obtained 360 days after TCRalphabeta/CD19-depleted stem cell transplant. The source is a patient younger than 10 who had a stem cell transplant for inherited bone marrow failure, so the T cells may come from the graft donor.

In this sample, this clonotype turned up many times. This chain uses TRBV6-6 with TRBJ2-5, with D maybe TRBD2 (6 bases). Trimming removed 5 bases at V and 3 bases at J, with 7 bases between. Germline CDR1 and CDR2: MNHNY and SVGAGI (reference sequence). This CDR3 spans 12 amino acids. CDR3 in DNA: TGTGCCAGCAGTCCTAGCGAAGAGACCCAGTACTTC. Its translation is CASSPSEETQYF.

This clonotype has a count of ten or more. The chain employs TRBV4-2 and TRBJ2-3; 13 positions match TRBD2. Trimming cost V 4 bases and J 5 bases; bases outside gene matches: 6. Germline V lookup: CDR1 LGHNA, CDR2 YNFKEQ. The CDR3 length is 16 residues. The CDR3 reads CASSPWTSGGKDTQYF. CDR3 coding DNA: TGTGCCAGCAGCCCCTGGACTAGCGGGGGCAAAGATACGCAGTATTTT.

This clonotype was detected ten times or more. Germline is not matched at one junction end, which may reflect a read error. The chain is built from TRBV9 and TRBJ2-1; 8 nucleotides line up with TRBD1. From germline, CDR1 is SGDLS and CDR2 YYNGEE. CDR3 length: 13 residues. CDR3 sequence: CASSPGTGRKRLF. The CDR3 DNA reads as TGTGCCAGCAGCCCAGGGACAGGCCGAAAAAGGCTCTTC. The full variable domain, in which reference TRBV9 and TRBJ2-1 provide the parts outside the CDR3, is DSGVTQTPKHLITATGQRVTLRCSPRSGDLSVYWYQQSLDQGLQFLIQYYNGEERAKGNILERFSAQQFPDLHSELNLSSLELGDSALYFCASSPGTGRKRLFGPGTRLTVL.

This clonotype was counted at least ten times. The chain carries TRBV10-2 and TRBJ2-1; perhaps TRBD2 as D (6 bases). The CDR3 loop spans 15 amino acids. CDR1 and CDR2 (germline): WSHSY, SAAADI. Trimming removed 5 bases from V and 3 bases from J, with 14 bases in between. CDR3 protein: CASSPTSPFYNEQFF. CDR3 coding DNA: TGCGCCAGCAGTCCTACTAGCCCCTTCTACAATGAGCAGTTCTTC.

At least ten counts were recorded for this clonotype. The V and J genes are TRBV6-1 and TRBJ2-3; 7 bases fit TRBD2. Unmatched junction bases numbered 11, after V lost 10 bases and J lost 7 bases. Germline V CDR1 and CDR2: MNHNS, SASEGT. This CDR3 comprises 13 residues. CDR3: CATSRRESHTQYF. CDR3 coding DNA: TGTGCCACTTCAAGGCGGGAGAGCCATACGCAGTATTTT.

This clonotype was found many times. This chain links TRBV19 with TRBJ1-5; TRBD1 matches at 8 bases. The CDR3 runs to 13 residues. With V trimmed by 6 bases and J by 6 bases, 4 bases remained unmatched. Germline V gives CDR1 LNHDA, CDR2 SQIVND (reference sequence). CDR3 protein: CASRFRGPQPQHF. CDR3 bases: TGTGCCAGTAGGTTCAGGGGGCCTCAGCCCCAGCATTTT.

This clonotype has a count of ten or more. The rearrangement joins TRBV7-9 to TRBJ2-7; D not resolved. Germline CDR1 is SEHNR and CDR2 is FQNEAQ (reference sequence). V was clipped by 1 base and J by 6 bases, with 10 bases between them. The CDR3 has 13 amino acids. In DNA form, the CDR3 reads TGTGCCAGCAGCTTAGGATATGCTCTCGAGCAGTACTTC. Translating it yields CASSLGYALEQYF. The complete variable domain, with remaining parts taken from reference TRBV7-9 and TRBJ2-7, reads DTGVSQNPRHKITKRGQNVTFRCDPISEHNRLYWYRQTLGQGPEFLTYFQNEAQLEKSRLLSDRFSAERPKGSFSTLEIQRTEQGDSAMYLCASSLGYALEQYFGPGTRLTVT.

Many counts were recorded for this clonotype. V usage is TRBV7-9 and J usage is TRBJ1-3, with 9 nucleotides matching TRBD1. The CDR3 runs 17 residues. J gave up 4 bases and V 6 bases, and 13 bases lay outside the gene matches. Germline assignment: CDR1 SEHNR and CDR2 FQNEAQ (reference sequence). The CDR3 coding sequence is TGTGCCAGCAGGGGGACAGGGAGATTTGCTTCCGGAAACACCATATATTTT. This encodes CASRGTGRFASGNTIYF. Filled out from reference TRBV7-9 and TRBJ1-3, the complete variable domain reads DTGVSQNPRHKITKRGQNVTFRCDPISEHNRLYWYRQTLGQGPEFLTYFQNEAQLEKSRLLSDRFSAERPKGSFSTLEIQRTEQGDSAMYLCASRGTGRFASGNTIYFGEGSWLTVV.

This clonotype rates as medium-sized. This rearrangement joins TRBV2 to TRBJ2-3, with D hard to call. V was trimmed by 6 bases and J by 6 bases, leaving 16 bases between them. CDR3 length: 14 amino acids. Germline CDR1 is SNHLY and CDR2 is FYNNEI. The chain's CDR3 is CASRVQSFRDTQYF. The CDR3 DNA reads TGTGCCAGCAGAGTCCAGTCCTTTCGGGATACGCAGTATTTT.

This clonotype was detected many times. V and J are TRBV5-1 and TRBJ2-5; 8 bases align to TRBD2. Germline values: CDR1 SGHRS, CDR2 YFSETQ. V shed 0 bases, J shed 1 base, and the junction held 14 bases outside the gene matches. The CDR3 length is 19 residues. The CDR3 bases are TGCGCCAGCAGCTTGGACCCTAGCGGGCCAGGTGGGGCCCAAGAGACCCAGTACTTC. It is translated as CASSLDPSGPGGAQETQYF.

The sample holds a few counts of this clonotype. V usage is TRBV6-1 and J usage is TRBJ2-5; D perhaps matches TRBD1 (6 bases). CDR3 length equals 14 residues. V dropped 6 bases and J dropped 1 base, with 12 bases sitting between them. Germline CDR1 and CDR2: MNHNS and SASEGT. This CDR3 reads CASRLDRTQETQYF. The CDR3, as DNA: TGTGCCAGCAGACTAGACAGGACCCAAGAGACCCAGTACTTC.

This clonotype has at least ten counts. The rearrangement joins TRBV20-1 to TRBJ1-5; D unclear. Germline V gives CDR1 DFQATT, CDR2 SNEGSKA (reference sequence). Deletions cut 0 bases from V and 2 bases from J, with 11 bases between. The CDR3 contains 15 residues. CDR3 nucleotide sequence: TGCAGTGCTAGAGATCTGGTCGCGGGCAATCAGCCCCAGCATTTT. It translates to CSARDLVAGNQPQHF.

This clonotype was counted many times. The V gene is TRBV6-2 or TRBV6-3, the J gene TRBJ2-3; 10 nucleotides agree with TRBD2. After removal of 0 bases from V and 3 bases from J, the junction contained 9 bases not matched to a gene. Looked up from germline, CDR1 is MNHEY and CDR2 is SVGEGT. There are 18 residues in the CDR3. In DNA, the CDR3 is TGTGCCAGCAGTTACTCGAGTAGACTAGCGGGCGGAACAGATACGCAGTATTTT. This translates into CASSYSSRLAGGTDTQYF.

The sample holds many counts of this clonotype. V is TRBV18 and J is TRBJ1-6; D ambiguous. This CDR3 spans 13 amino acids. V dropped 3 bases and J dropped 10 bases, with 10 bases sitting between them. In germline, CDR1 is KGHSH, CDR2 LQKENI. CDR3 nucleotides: TGTGCCAGCTCACCCGACGCGAGATCACCCCTCCACTTT. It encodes CASSPDARSPLHF.

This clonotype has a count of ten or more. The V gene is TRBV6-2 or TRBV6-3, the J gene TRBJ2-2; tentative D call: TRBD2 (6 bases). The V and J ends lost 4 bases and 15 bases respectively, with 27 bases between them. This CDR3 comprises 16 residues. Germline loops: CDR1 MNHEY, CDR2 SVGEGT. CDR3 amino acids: CASSSLARSGPGLVFF. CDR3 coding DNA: TGTGCCAGCAGTTCCCTGGCCCGGAGCGGGCCGGGGCTAGTGTTTTTT.

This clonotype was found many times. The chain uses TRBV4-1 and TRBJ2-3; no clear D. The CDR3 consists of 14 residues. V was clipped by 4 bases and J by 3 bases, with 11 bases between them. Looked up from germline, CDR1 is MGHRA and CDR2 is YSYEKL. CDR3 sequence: CASSRAIGTDTQYF. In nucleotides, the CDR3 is TGCGCCAGCAGCCGGGCTATTGGGACAGATACGCAGTATTTT.